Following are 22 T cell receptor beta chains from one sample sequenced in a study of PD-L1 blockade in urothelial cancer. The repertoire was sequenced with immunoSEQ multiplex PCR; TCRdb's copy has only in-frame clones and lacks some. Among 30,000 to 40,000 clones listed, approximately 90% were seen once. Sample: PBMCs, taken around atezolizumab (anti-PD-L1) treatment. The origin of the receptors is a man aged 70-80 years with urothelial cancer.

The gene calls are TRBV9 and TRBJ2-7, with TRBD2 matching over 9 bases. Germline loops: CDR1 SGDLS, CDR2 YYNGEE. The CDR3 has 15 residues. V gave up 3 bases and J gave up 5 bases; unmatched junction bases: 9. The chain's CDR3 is CASSEGTSWTNEQYF. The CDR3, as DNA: TGTGCCAGCAGCGAGGGGACTAGCTGGACGAACGAGCAGTACTTC.

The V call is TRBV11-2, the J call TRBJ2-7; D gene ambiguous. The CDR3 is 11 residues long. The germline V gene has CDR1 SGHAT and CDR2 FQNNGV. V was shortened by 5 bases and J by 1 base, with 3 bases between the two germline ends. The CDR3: CASSPSYEQYF. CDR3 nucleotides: TGTGCCAGCAGCCCGTCCTACGAGCAGTACTTC.

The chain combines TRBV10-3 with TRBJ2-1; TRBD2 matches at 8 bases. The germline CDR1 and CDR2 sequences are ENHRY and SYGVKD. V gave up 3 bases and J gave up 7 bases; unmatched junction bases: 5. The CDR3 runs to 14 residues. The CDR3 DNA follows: TGTGCCATCAGTGATGAAGCGGGAGCGAATGAGCAGTTCTTC. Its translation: CAISDEAGANEQFF.

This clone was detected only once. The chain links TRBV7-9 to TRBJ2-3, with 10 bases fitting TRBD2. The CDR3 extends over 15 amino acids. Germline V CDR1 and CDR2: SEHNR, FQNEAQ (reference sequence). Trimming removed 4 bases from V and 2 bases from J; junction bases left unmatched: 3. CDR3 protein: CASSSGLADTDTQYF. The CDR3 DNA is TGTGCCAGCAGCTCAGGACTAGCGGACACAGATACGCAGTATTTT.

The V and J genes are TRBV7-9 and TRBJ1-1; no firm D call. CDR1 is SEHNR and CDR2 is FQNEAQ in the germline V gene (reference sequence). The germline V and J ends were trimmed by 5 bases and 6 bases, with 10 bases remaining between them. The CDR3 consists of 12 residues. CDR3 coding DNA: TGTGCCAGCAGCCCACTAAGCCCTGAAGCTTTCTTT. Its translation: CASSPLSPEAFF.

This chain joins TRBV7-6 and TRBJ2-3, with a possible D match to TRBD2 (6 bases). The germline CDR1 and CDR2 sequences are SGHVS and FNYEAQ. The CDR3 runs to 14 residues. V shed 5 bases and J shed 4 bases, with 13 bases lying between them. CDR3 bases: TGTGCCAGCAGCCAAGCGCGGGGAGCAGATACGCAGTATTTT. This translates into CASSQARGADTQYF.

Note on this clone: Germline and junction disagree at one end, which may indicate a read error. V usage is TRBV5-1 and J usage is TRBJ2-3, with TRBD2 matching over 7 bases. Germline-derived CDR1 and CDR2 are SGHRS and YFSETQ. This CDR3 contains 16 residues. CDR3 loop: CASTLQGLAGVDTQYF. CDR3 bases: TGCGCCAGCACCTTGCAGGGACTGGCGGGAGTGGATACGCAGTATTTT.

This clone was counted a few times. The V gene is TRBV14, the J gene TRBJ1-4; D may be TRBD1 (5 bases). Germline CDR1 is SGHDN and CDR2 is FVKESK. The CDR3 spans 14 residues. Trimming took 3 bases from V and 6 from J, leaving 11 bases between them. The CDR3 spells CASSQGRVDEKLFF. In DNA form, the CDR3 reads TGTGCCAGCAGCCAGGGGCGCGTTGATGAAAAACTGTTTTTT.

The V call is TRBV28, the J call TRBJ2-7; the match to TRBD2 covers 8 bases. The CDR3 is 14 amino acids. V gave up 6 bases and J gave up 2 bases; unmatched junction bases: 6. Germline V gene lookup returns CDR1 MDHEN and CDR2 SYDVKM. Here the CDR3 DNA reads TGTGCCAGCAGCTTACTAGCGGCTCCCTACGAGCAGTACTTC. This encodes CASSLLAAPYEQYF.

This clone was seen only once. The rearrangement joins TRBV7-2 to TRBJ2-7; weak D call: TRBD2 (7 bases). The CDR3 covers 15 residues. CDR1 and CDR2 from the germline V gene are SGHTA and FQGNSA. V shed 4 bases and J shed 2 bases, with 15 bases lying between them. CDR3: CASSWGALATYEQYF. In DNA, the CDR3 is TGTGCCAGCAGCTGGGGGGCACTAGCGACCTACGAGCAGTACTTC.

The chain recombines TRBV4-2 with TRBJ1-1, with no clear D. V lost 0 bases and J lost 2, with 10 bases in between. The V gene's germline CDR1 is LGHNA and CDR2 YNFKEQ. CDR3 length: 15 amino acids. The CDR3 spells CASSQDQRSNTEAFF. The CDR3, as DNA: TGTGCCAGCAGCCAAGATCAGAGGAGTAACACTGAAGCTTTCTTT.

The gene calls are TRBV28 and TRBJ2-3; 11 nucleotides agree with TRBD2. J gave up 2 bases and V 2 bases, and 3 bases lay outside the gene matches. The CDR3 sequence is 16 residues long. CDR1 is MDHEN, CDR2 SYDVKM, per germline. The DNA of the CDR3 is TGTGCCAGCAGTTTAACGGGACTAGCGGACACAGATACGCAGTATTTT. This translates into CASSLTGLADTDTQYF.

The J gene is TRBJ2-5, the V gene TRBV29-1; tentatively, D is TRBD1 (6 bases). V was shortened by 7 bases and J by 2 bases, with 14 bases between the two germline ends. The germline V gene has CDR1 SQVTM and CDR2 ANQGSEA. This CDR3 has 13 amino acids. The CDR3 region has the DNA TGCAGCGGTGCTCAACAGGGTCAAGAGACCCAGTACTTC. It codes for CSGAQQGQETQYF.

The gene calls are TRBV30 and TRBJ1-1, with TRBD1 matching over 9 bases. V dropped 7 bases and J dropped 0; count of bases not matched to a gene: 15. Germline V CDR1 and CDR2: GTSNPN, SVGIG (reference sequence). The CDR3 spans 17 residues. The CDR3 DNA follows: TGTGCCTCGCTGGTCCGCCCCGGGACAGGGATGAACACTGAAGCTTTCTTT. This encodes CASLVRPGTGMNTEAFF. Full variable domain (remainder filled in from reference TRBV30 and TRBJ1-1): SQTIHQWPATLVQPVGSPLSLECTVEGTSNPNLYWYRQAAGRGLQLLFYSVGIGQISSEVPQNLSASRPQDRQFILSSKKLLLSDSGFYLCASLVRPGTGMNTEAFFGQGTRLTVV.

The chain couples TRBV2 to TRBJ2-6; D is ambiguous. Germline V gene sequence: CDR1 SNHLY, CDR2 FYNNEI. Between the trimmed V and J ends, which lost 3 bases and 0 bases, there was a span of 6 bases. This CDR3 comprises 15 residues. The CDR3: CASSERSSGANVLTF. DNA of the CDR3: TGTGCCAGCAGTGAGAGGTCCTCTGGGGCCAACGTCCTGACTTTC.

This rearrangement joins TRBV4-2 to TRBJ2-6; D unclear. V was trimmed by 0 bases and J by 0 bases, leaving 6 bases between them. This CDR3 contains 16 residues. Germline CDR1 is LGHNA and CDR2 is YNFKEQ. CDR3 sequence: CASSQDPISGANVLTF. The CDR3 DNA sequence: TGTGCCAGCAGCCAAGACCCCATCTCTGGGGCCAACGTCCTGACTTTC.

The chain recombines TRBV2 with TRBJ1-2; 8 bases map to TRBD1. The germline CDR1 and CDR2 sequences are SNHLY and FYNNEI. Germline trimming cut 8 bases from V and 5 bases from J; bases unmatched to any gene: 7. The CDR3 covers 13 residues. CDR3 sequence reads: CASVSQGVYGYTF. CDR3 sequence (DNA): TGTGCCAGCGTTTCACAGGGGGTGTATGGCTACACCTTC.

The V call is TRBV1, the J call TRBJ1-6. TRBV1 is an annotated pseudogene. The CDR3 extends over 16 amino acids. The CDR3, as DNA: TGCACCAGCAGCCAAGACAGGGAGGGGAGTAATTCACCCCTCCACTTT. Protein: CTSSQDREGSNSPLHF.

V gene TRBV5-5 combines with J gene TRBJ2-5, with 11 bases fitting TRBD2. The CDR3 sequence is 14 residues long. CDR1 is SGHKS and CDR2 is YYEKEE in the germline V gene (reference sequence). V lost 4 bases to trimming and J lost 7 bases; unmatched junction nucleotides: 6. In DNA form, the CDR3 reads TGTGCCAGCAGCCCAGGGACTAGCGGTGCGACCCAGTACTTC. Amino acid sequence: CASSPGTSGATQYF.

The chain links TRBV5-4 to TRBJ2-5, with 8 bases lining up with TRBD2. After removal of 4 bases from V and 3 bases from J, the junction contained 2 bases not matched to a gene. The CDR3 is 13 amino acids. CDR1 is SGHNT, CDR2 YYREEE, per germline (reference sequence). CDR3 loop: CASSVLAEETQYF. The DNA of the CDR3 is TGTGCCAGCAGCGTACTAGCGGAAGAGACCCAGTACTTC.

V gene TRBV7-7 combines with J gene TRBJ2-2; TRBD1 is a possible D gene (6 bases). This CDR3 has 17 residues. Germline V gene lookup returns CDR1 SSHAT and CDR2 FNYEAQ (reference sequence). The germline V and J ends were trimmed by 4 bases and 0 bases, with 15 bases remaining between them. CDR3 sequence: CASSSGGPGANTGELFF. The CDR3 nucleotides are TGTGCCAGCAGCTCTGGGGGCCCCGGCGCGAACACCGGGGAGCTGTTTTTT.

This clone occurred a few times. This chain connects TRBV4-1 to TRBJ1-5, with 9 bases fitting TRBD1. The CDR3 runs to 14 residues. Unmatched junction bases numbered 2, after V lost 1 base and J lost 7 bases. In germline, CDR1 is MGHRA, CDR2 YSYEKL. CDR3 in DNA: TGCGCCAGCAGCCAAGCACAGGGGGCACAGCCCCAGCATTTT. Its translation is CASSQAQGAQPQHF.